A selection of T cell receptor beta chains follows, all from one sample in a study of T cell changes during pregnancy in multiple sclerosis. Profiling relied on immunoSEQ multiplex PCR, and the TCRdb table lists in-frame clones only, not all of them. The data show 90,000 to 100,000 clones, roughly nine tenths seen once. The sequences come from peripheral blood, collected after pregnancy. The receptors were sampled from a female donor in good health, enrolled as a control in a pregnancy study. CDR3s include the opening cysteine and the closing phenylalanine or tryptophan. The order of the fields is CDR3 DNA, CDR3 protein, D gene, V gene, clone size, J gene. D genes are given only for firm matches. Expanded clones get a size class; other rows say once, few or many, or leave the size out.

TGTGCCATCAGTGCTCCCCTAGGGGGGGAGAACACTGAAGCTTTCTTT | CAISAPLGGENTEAFF | . | TRBV10-3 | . | TRBJ1-1
TGTGCCAGCAGCCAAGACGGCCCGCGGGCAGATACGCAGTATTTT | CASSQDGPRADTQYF | . | TRBV14 | . | TRBJ2-3
TGCGCCAGCAGCGATCGCGCAGGGGGGAACACTGAAGCTTTCTTT | CASSDRAGGNTEAFF | TRBD1 | TRBV5-1 | . | TRBJ1-1
TGTGCCAGCAGCCAGACAGGGGGCAAGTACGAGCAGTACTTC | CASSQTGGKYEQYF | TRBD1 | TRBV28 | . | TRBJ2-7
TGTGCCAGCTCACCTGGAGAATACTATGGCTACACCTTC | CASSPGEYYGYTF | . | TRBV18 | . | TRBJ1-2
TGCAGCGCCCTGACTAGCGACCTCCAAGAGACCCAGTACTTC | CSALTSDLQETQYF | TRBD2 | TRBV29-1 | . | TRBJ2-5
TGTGCCATTTCAACCCCCCGGACTAGTCAAGAGACCCAGTACTTC | CAISTPRTSQETQYF | TRBD2 | TRBV7-9 | . | TRBJ2-5
TGTGCCTGTAACCCCGGAGCCCTCCACTTT | CACNPGALHF | . | TRBV30 | . | TRBJ1-6
TGTGCCAGCAGTTCCGGGACAGGGGGCCATCAGCCCCAGCATTTT | CASSSGTGGHQPQHF | TRBD1 | TRBV27 | . | TRBJ1-5
TGCGCCAGCGTCGGTCCAGGGAGGGACGAGCAGTACTTC | CASVGPGRDEQYF | TRBD2 | TRBV5-1 | few | TRBJ2-7
TGTGCCAGCAGCACCGGGAGCCAGCAAGAGACCCAGTACTTC | CASSTGSQQETQYF | . | TRBV2 | few | TRBJ2-5
TGTGCCAGCAGCTTAACAGCATGGGGGGAAGAGACCCAGTACTTC | CASSLTAWGEETQYF | . | TRBV11-2 | . | TRBJ2-5
TGTGCCAGCAGCTTAGTGACAGCTAAGAACACTGAAGCTTTCTTT | CASSLVTAKNTEAFF | . | TRBV7-8 | . | TRBJ1-1
TGTGCCAGCAGCTTAGGGTCTAGCGGGACAACTGAGCAGTTCTTC | CASSLGSSGTTEQFF | TRBD2 | TRBV11-3 | . | TRBJ2-1
TGTGCCAGCAGACCCCCGCCTCTAGACGGGGAGCTGTTTTTT | CASRPPPLDGELFF | . | TRBV7-9 | once | TRBJ2-2
TGTGCCAGCTCACCAAAACGAGACAGGACTTGGGCCTATGAAAAACTGTTTTTT | CASSPKRDRTWAYEKLFF | . | TRBV18 | once | TRBJ1-4
TGTGCCAGCAGCCCAGTGGGGGGTTCCTACAATGAGCAGTTCTTC | CASSPVGGSYNEQFF | . | TRBV7-3 | . | TRBJ2-1
TGTGCCAGCAGTGAATTCGGGGGAGGGTTTGAGGGCAATGAGCAGTTCTTC | CASSEFGGGFEGNEQFF | TRBD2 | TRBV6-1 | once | TRBJ2-1
TGTGCCAGCAGGGGGGGGGCGCGAAAGACCCAGTACTTC | CASRGGARKTQYF | . | TRBV28 | . | TRBJ2-5
TGTGCCAGCAGTTTAGACAGGGGGGGATGGCCCCAGCATTTT | CASSLDRGGWPQHF | TRBD1 | TRBV27 | . | TRBJ1-5
TGTGCCAGCAGGGACCGACGGGGGGGCGACGGGGAGCTGTTTTTT | CASRDRRGGDGELFF | TRBD2 | TRBV2 | . | TRBJ2-2
TGTGCCAGCAGCGATAGCGGGAGAGATACGCAGTATTTT | CASSDSGRDTQYF | TRBD2 | TRBV6-5 | . | TRBJ2-3
TGCGCCAGCAGCCCCCGCGTCGGAAACACCATATATTTT | CASSPRVGNTIYF | . | TRBV4-1 | . | TRBJ1-3
TGTGCCAGCTCACCGACTAGCGGGGGGGCAGATACGCAGTATTTT | CASSPTSGGADTQYF | TRBD2 | TRBV18 | . | TRBJ2-3
TGTGCCAGCAGTTACCCGGCGGGGAGAAGGAACTATGGCTACACCTTC | CASSYPAGRRNYGYTF | . | TRBV6-6 | . | TRBJ1-2
TGTGCCAGCTCACCTAGAGGACTGACTGAAAAACTGTTTTTT | CASSPRGLTEKLFF | . | TRBV18 | . | TRBJ1-4
TGTGCCAGCAGTGTGAGCAGGGGGAAAACAACTAATGAAAAACTGTTTTTT | CASSVSRGKTTNEKLFF | TRBD1 | TRBV2 | . | TRBJ1-4
TGTGCCGGGGGCCCGGGAAAGGAAGGAAACACCTTC | CAGGPGKEGNTF | . | TRBV7-9 | . | TRBJ1-2
TGTGCCAGCAGCTTAGAGGGCGGGAACAATCAGCCCCAGCATTTT | CASSLEGGNNQPQHF | . | TRBV7-8 | once | TRBJ1-5
TGTGCCAGCTCAATCGTTAACAGGGGCCCCACCGGGGAGCTGTTTTTT | CASSIVNRGPTGELFF | TRBD1 | TRBV18 | . | TRBJ2-2
TGTGCCAGCAGAATTCTACCTTACGGCTACACCTTC | CASRILPYGYTF | . | TRBV6-5 | . | TRBJ1-2
TGTGCCAGCAGTATATCCCGTGAGACCCAGTACTTC | CASSISRETQYF | . | TRBV2 | . | TRBJ2-5
TGTGCCAGCATGACCGGGATTGCCTCCTACGAGCAGTACTTC | CASMTGIASYEQYF | . | TRBV6-1 | . | TRBJ2-7
TGTGCCAGCAGCAAATCTGGGGGAGGGGACGGAGCTTTCTTT | CASSKSGGGDGAFF | . | TRBV21-1 | few | TRBJ1-1
TGTGCCAGCAGCTTGGTTAGCGGGAGAGGCACGCCAGATACGCAGTATTTT | CASSLVSGRGTPDTQYF | TRBD2 | TRBV5-4 | . | TRBJ2-3
TGTGCCAGCAGTAAAGGGGGCTTGGTCTATGGCTACACCTTC | CASSKGGLVYGYTF | TRBD1 | TRBV6-6 | . | TRBJ1-2
TGTGCCAGCAGCCTGTTGGGCCCCTTCTACGAGCAGTACTTC | CASSLLGPFYEQYF | . | TRBV11-2 | . | TRBJ2-7